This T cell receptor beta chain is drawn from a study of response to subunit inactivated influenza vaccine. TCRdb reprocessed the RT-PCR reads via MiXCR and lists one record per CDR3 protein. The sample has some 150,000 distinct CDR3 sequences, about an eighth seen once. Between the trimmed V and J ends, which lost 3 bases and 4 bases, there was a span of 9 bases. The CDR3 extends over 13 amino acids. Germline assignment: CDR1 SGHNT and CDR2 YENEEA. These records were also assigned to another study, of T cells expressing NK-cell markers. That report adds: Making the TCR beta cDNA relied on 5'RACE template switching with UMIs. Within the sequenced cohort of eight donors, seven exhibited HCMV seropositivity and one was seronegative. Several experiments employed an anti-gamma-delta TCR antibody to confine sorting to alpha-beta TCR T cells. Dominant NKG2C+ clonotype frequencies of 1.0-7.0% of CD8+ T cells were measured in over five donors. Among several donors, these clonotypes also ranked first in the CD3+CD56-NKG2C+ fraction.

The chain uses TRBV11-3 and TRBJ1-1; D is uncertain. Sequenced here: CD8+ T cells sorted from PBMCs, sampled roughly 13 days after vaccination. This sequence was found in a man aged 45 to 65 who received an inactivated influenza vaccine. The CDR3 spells CASSFRPGTEAFF. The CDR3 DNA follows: TGTGCCAGCAGCTTTCGGCCGGGCACTGAAGCTTTCTTT.